These 26 T cell receptor beta chains were all obtained from the same sample, sequenced in a study of shared clonotypes between healthy human individuals. Clones were sequenced by immunoSEQ multiplex PCR, and TCRdb holds only the in-frame ones, with some missing. Of some 630,000 clones in the sample, about two thirds were seen once. Sequencing was carried out using memory CD4+ T cells sorted from blood. Described subset: CD45RA-negative fraction. The receptor set was obtained from a young woman in good health.

This chain connects TRBV30 to TRBJ2-2; D remains unclear. Trimming pared 3 bases from V and 8 bases from J, leaving 10 bases between. The CDR3 runs 12 residues. Germline V CDR1 and CDR2: GTSNPN, SVGIG (reference sequence). The CDR3, as DNA: TGTGCCTGGAGGCACATTGGTGGGGAGCTGTTTTTT. Amino acid sequence: CAWRHIGGELFF.

This clone occurred once. The V gene is TRBV19, the J gene TRBJ1-5; a possible D gene is TRBD1 (5 bases). Germline-derived CDR1 and CDR2 are LNHDA and SQIVND (reference sequence). V shed 4 bases and J shed 6 bases, with 19 bases lying between them. There are 16 residues in the CDR3. The CDR3: CASSRPPGAWGQPQHF. The CDR3 bases are TGTGCCAGTAGTAGACCACCCGGGGCGTGGGGTCAGCCCCAGCATTTT.

J is TRBJ1-2 and V is TRBV28; D gene uncertain. This CDR3 has 14 amino acids. The germline V gene has CDR1 MDHEN and CDR2 SYDVKM. Trimming removed 3 bases at V and 2 bases at J, with 10 bases between. The CDR3 sequence: CASSFGIFNYGYTF. CDR3 nucleotide sequence: TGTGCCAGCAGTTTTGGGATATTCAACTATGGCTACACCTTC.

This clone was observed a few times. The V gene is TRBV7-2, the J gene TRBJ2-3; 7 bases fit TRBD2. V gave up 7 bases and J gave up 1 base; unmatched junction bases: 8. Germline V gene lookup returns CDR1 SGHTA and CDR2 FQGNSA. CDR3 length: 15 residues. CDR3 nucleotides: TGTGCCAGCACCATGGGCGGGAGCCGCACAGATACGCAGTATTTT. Residues: CASTMGGSRTDTQYF.

Only a few counts were recorded for this clone. The chain recombines TRBV27 with TRBJ2-7, with TRBD2 as a possible D gene (6 bases). The V gene's germline CDR1 is MNHEY and CDR2 SMNVEV (reference sequence). V shed 6 bases and J shed 0 bases, with 12 bases lying between them. CDR3 length: 14 residues. The CDR3 region is CASRPTGSSYEQYF. The CDR3 coding sequence is TGTGCCAGCAGACCAACCGGGAGCTCCTACGAGCAGTACTTC.

This clone was seen only once. The chain couples TRBV7-3 to TRBJ2-1, with 8 bases identical to TRBD2. With 5 bases clipped from V and 4 bases from J, the junction kept 10 bases outside the gene matches. The germline V gene encodes CDR1 SGHTA and CDR2 FQGTGA. This CDR3 has 16 amino acids. The CDR3 sequence is CASSARTSSAYNEQFF. The CDR3 DNA follows: TGTGCCAGCAGCGCCCGGACTAGCTCGGCGTACAATGAGCAGTTCTTC.

This chain connects TRBV29-1 to TRBJ2-3; D is perhaps TRBD1 (5 bases). Trimming stripped 4 bases from V and 4 bases from J, with 6 bases between. In germline, CDR1 is SQVTM, CDR2 ANQGSEA. The CDR3 length is 11 residues. DNA for the CDR3: TGCAGCGTTGTAGGGGCAGATACGCAGTATTTT. Translation: CSVVGADTQYF.

This clone was recorded only once. J is TRBJ2-5 and V is TRBV11-2; TRBD2 agrees at 12 bases. CDR1 and CDR2 (germline): SGHAT, FQNNGV. This CDR3 contains 16 residues. V was clipped by 1 base and J by 2 bases; unmatched bases: 2. The CDR3 nucleotides are TGTGCCAGCAGCTTAGCACTAGCGGGAGGTCAAGAGACCCAGTACTTC. It yields the protein CASSLALAGGQETQYF.

The V gene is TRBV2, the J gene TRBJ2-5; D is possibly TRBD1 (6 bases). Germline V gives CDR1 SNHLY, CDR2 FYNNEI. The germline V and J ends were trimmed by 7 bases and 0 bases, with 9 bases remaining between them. This CDR3 comprises 13 residues. CDR3 region: CASTQGDQETQYF. The CDR3 region has the DNA TGTGCCAGCACACAGGGTGACCAAGAGACCCAGTACTTC.

The chain has TRBV28 and TRBJ1-2; D is perhaps TRBD1 (5 bases). The CDR3 loop spans 14 amino acids. Between the trimmed V and J ends, which lost 4 bases and 8 bases, there was a span of 17 bases. In germline, CDR1 is MDHEN, CDR2 SYDVKM. CDR3 DNA sequence: TGTGCCAGCAGTTCCACCCTTGGGGGGTACGGCTACACCTTC. Translation gives CASSSTLGGYGYTF.

The chain has TRBV6-5 and TRBJ2-3, with 7 nucleotides matching TRBD2. This CDR3 spans 15 amino acids. J was trimmed by 3 bases and V by 8 bases; bases with no gene match: 11. The V gene's germline CDR1 is MNHEY and CDR2 SVGAGI. The CDR3 DNA is TGTGCCAGCCGAAACCCGCGGGACTATACAGATACGCAGTATTTT. It translates to CASRNPRDYTDTQYF.

The V call is TRBV5-1, the J call TRBJ2-7, with D hard to call. V lost 1 base and J lost 2, with 13 bases in between. This CDR3 spans 15 amino acids. Germline V gives CDR1 SGHRS, CDR2 YFSETQ. The CDR3, as DNA: TGCGCCAGCAGCTTGTCCCGGGTCGGAGCCTACGAGCAGTACTTC. Protein: CASSLSRVGAYEQYF. The whole variable domain, remainder taken from reference TRBV5-1 and TRBJ2-7, is KAGVTQTPRYLIKTRGQQVTLSCSPISGHRSVSWYQQTPGQGLQFLFEYFSETQRNKGNFPGRFSGRQFSNSRSEMNVSTLELGDSALYLCASSLSRVGAYEQYFGPGTRLTVT.

This clone was observed once. The rearrangement joins TRBV5-1 to TRBJ2-6; either TRBD1 or TRBD2 may supply D (5 bases each). Germline V CDR1 and CDR2: SGHRS, YFSETQ. V was pared by 0 bases and J by 0 bases, with 16 bases between. The CDR3 contains 19 residues. CDR3 sequence (DNA): TGCGCCAGCAGCTTGGCCAGGTCGCTAGGGACCTCTGGGGCCAACGTCCTGACTTTC. Translation gives CASSLARSLGTSGANVLTF.

The rearrangement uses TRBV2 and TRBJ2-1, with D unclear. CDR1 and CDR2 (germline): SNHLY, FYNNEI. This CDR3 is 11 amino acids long. Trimming pared 5 bases from V and 15 bases from J, leaving 14 bases between. CDR3 protein: CASSTDWVGFF. The CDR3 DNA reads as TGTGCCAGCAGTACCGACTGGGTAGGGTTCTTC.

This sequence joins TRBV6-1 and TRBJ2-7; D not resolved. The CDR3 runs 12 residues. Germline V gives CDR1 MNHNS, CDR2 SASEGT. The V and J ends lost 4 bases and 5 bases respectively, with 9 bases between them. CDR3 amino acids: CASSVWVHEQYF. As DNA, the CDR3 is TGTGCCAGCAGTGTATGGGTCCACGAGCAGTACTTC.

This clone was recorded once. The rearrangement uses TRBV27 and TRBJ1-5, with D possibly matching TRBD1 (6 bases). The CDR3 has 15 amino acids. Germline V gene data show CDR1 as MNHEY and CDR2 as SMNVEV (reference sequence). Trimming removed 5 bases from V and 4 bases from J, with 15 bases in between. As DNA, the CDR3 is TGTGCCAGCAGTCCCCGGCAGGGGTATAATCAGCCCCAGCATTTT. It is translated as CASSPRQGYNQPQHF.

This clone was observed a single time. The gene calls are TRBV7-3 and TRBJ1-2, with TRBD1 as a possible D gene (5 bases). This CDR3 spans 15 amino acids. V dropped 2 bases and J dropped 1 base, with 11 bases sitting between them. CDR1 and CDR2 (germline): SGHTA, FQGTGA. The CDR3 DNA follows: TGTGCCAGCAGCTTAGGATCAGGGCTTAACTATGGCTACACCTTC. Its protein product is CASSLGSGLNYGYTF. The whole variable domain, remainder taken from reference TRBV7-3 and TRBJ1-2, is GAGVSQTPSNKVTEKGKYVELRCDPISGHTALYWYRQSLGQGPEFLIYFQGTGAADDSGLPNDRFFAVRPEGSVSTLKIQRTERGDSAVYLCASSLGSGLNYGYTFGSGTRLTVV.

This chain links TRBV7-8 with TRBJ1-5, with 8 bases that match TRBD1. Germline V gene data show CDR1 as SGHVS and CDR2 as FQNEAQ. This CDR3 is 18 amino acids long. V was clipped by 5 bases and J by 3 bases; unmatched bases: 15. CDR3 protein: CASSLSPSGQGLNQPQHF. The CDR3 DNA reads as TGTGCCAGCAGCCTAAGCCCCTCCGGACAGGGCCTCAATCAGCCCCAGCATTTT.

The V call is TRBV5-4, the J call TRBJ1-2; 7 bases match TRBD1. Trimming took 5 bases from V and 6 from J; bases not matched to a gene: 7. This CDR3 has 13 amino acids. Germline V gene data show CDR1 as SGHNT and CDR2 as YYREEE (reference sequence). CDR3: CASRRTGPDGYTF. CDR3 DNA sequence: TGTGCCAGCAGACGGACAGGCCCTGATGGCTACACCTTC.

In this sample, this clone turned up a few times. A much larger clone lies a single base off, so this may be a read error. This chain joins TRBV5-1 and TRBJ1-5, with a tentative D call TRBD1 (5 bases). This CDR3 has 15 amino acids. CDR1 SGHRS and CDR2 YFSETQ come from the germline V gene. V was clipped by 0 bases and J by 0 bases, with 7 bases between them. The CDR3 protein is CASSLAGTSNQPQHF. DNA for the CDR3: TGCGCCAGCAGCTTGGCAGGGACTAGCAATCAGCCCCAGCATTTT.

This clone has just a few counts. The same CDR3 also results from other DNA sequences found in this sample. V and J are TRBV28 and TRBJ1-5, with D possibly matching TRBD1 (6 bases). CDR1 is MDHEN, CDR2 SYDVKM, per germline. This CDR3 region has 14 residues. V was shortened by 1 base and J by 7 bases, with 11 bases between the two germline ends. The chain's CDR3 is CASSLLQGGQPQHF. In DNA form, the CDR3 reads TGTGCCAGCAGTTTATTACAGGGCGGACAGCCCCAGCATTTT.

The chain combines TRBV18 with TRBJ1-1, with 7 bases lining up with TRBD1. Trimming at V came to 1 base and at J to 1 base, leaving 3 bases not matched to a gene. The CDR3 is 15 amino acids. The germline gives CDR1 KGHSH, CDR2 LQKENI. The DNA for the CDR3 is TGTGCCAGCTCACCACTGCAGGGGGAGAACACTGAAGCTTTCTTT. As protein: CASSPLQGENTEAFF.

This chain uses TRBV11-2 with TRBJ2-5; 9 bases are shared with TRBD2. Germline lookup yields CDR1 SGHAT and CDR2 FQNNGV. V shed 5 bases and J 5 bases; nucleotides not matched to a gene: 9. The CDR3 has 15 residues. The chain's CDR3 is CASSPDSGSYETQYF. CDR3 in DNA: TGTGCCAGCAGCCCCGATAGCGGGAGTTATGAGACCCAGTACTTC.

This rearrangement joins TRBV7-9 to TRBJ2-2; the match to TRBD2 covers 7 bases. V was clipped by 1 base and J by 1 base; unmatched bases: 3. Germline V gene data show CDR1 as SEHNR and CDR2 as FQNEAQ (reference sequence). This CDR3 has 16 amino acids. The CDR3 loop is CASSLGASGNTGELFF. CDR3 coding DNA: TGTGCCAGCAGCTTAGGGGCTAGCGGGAACACCGGGGAGCTGTTTTTT.

This clone is a singleton in its sample. V gene TRBV10-2 combines with J gene TRBJ1-5; D gene unclear. Trimming left V 7 bases short and J 7 bases short, with 14 bases between. CDR3 length: 13 amino acids. Germline V gives CDR1 WSHSY, CDR2 SAAADI. This CDR3 is CASTEEKSQPQHF. The CDR3 DNA is TGCGCCAGCACCGAAGAAAAGAGCCAGCCCCAGCATTTT.

V gene TRBV19 combines with J gene TRBJ1-5, with 7 bases aligning to TRBD1. Trimming cost V 5 bases and J 3 bases; bases outside gene matches: 7. Germline loops: CDR1 LNHDA, CDR2 SQIVND (reference sequence). The CDR3 has 15 amino acids. The CDR3 coding sequence is TGTGCCAGTAGTCCCCTCGACAGGGACAATCAGCCCCAGCATTTT. It specifies CASSPLDRDNQPQHF.